The sequence of this T cell receptor (beta chain) was determined in a study of cytomegalovirus exposure and HLA in healthy donors. Study results and limitations: Later analysis suggested most CMV-associated TCR beta chains were HLA-restricted. Upon later analysis, TCR association rates were observed to vary by HLA locus, being highest for DRB1 and lowest for HLA-C.

This CDR3 spans 15 amino acids. V dropped 2 bases and J dropped 3 bases, with 13 bases sitting between them. Germline lookup yields CDR1 KGHSH and CDR2 LQKENI. With regard to this clone: No antigen is known for it.

Primers: 60 Vbeta forward and 13 Jbeta reverse. Method: immunoSEQ multiplex PCR; TCRdb's copy keeps in-frame clones and lacks some. Here the sample spans around 150,000 clones, under 90% being singletons. This TCR derives from a boy aged 2 to 10 in good health and CMV-seronegative. Specimen: PBMCs. This chain uses TRBV18 with TRBJ1-1, with D perhaps matching TRBD1 (5 bases). The CDR3 DNA follows: TGTGCCAGCTCACCAGCAAGGGGCACGGACACTGAAGCTTTCTTT. Residues: CASSPARGTDTEAFF.